Presented here are 16 T cell receptor beta chains from one specimen sequenced in a study of T cell repertoires in cytomegalovirus infection. Using its own MiXCR run on the reads, TCRdb lists one record per CDR3 protein. This table has about 770,000 distinct CDR3 sequences, almost 30% appearing once. These receptors are not linked to any known antigen. The sample here was cultured CD8+ T cells from PBMCs, taken from culture after CMV antigen stimulation. All receptors derive from a human donor in good health (CMV status not recorded). Some clones in this sample may be carry-over from other donors' samples.

V is TRBV6-1 and J is TRBJ2-1, with 9 bases matching TRBD1. Trimming at V came to 7 bases and at J to 5 bases, leaving 6 bases not matched to a gene. The CDR3 spans 14 residues. The germline V gene encodes CDR1 MNHNS and CDR2 SASEGT. As DNA, the CDR3 is TGTGCCAGCACAAACAGGGGGCGCGACAATGAGCAGTTCTTC. As protein: CASTNRGRDNEQFF.

The table lists this clonotype with a few counts. CDR3 sequence: CASSLYPGGRSGELFF. The DNA for the CDR3 is TGTGCCAGCAGCTTATATCCAGGGGGGCGAAGCGGGGAGCTGTTTTTT. The rearrangement uses TRBV7-3 and TRBJ2-2; TRBD1 is a possible D gene (7 bases). V dropped 2 bases and J dropped 7 bases, with 17 bases sitting between them. CDR3 length equals 16 residues. Germline V lookup: CDR1 SGHTA, CDR2 FQGTGA. Full variable domain (missing parts from reference TRBV7-3 and TRBJ2-2): GAGVSQTPSNKVTEKGKYVELRCDPISGHTALYWYRQSLGQGPEFLIYFQGTGAADDSGLPNDRFFAVRPEGSVSTLKIQRTERGDSAVYLCASSLYPGGRSGELFFGEGSRLTVL.

This clonotype was seen a few times. The V gene is TRBV20-1, the J gene TRBJ2-1, with 8 positions matching TRBD2. J gave up 5 bases and V 0 bases, and 6 bases lay outside the gene matches. The CDR3 is made up of 15 amino acids. Germline V CDR1 and CDR2: DFQATT, SNEGSKA (reference sequence). The CDR3 here is CSARDQAGVNNEQFF. The CDR3 region has the DNA TGCAGTGCTAGAGATCAAGCGGGGGTGAACAATGAGCAGTTCTTC.

On this clonotype: Since a much larger clone is just one base distant, this may be a read error. This chain uses TRBV11-2 with TRBJ2-2; no firm D call. V lost 2 bases and J lost 2, with 15 bases in between. The CDR3 runs to 17 residues. Germline V gene sequence: CDR1 SGHAT, CDR2 FQNNGV. CDR3 sequence reads: CASSLWAHRINTGELFF. The CDR3 nucleotides read TGTGCCAGCAGCTTATGGGCACATCGGATAAACACCGGGGAGCTGTTTTTT.

This clonotype was found a few times. The V call is TRBV4-1, the J call TRBJ1-1; D is undetermined. Deletions cut 3 bases from V and 3 bases from J, with 8 bases between. Germline V CDR1 and CDR2: MGHRA, YSYEKL. The CDR3 extends over 13 amino acids. The CDR3 region is CASSHPPYTEAFF. CDR3 DNA sequence: TGCGCCAGCAGCCATCCCCCTTACACTGAAGCTTTCTTT.

This chain joins TRBV9 and TRBJ1-2; 11 bases match TRBD1. The CDR3 extends over 17 amino acids. Germline V gives CDR1 SGDLS, CDR2 YYNGEE. V gave up 2 bases and J gave up 8 bases; unmatched junction bases: 14. CDR3 bases: TGTGCCAGCAGCGTCCAGACCGGGACAGGGGGAGGCGGAGGCTACACCTTC. Translation: CASSVQTGTGGGGGYTF. The entire variable domain, with the rest obtained from reference TRBV9 and TRBJ1-2, is as follows: DSGVTQTPKHLITATGQRVTLRCSPRSGDLSVYWYQQSLDQGLQFLIQYYNGEERAKGNILERFSAQQFPDLHSELNLSSLELGDSALYFCASSVQTGTGGGGGYTFGSGTRLTVV.

The count of this clonotype is one. The chain recombines TRBV6-5 with TRBJ2-7, with a tentative D call TRBD2 (6 bases). This CDR3 is 15 amino acids long. Trimming removed 6 bases from V and 3 bases from J, with 18 bases in between. CDR1 is MNHEY and CDR2 is SVGAGI in the germline V gene. CDR3 DNA: TGTGCCAGCAGGCCGGAGCGCGGAGGGATCTACGAGCAGTACTTC. This encodes CASRPERGGIYEQYF.

The rearrangement joins TRBV6-1 to TRBJ2-7; D is possibly TRBD1 (6 bases). The V and J ends lost 4 bases and 5 bases respectively, with 12 bases between them. This CDR3 has 13 amino acids. Germline CDR1 MNHNS, CDR2 SASEGT. CDR3 region: CASSGEQGNEQYV. The CDR3, as DNA: TGTGCCAGCAGTGGGGAACAGGGCAACGAGCAGTACGTC.

J is TRBJ2-1 and V is TRBV27, with D possibly being TRBD2 (7 bases). Germline CDR1 reads MNHEY; CDR2 reads SMNVEV (reference sequence). The CDR3 is made up of 16 amino acids. V was trimmed by 8 bases and J by 3 bases, leaving 20 bases between them. As DNA, the CDR3 is TGTGCCAGCGGATCTCGGGGGGCCTCCTACTACAATGAGCAGTTCTTC. This gives the protein CASGSRGASYYNEQFF.

This sequence joins TRBV10-3 and TRBJ2-2; D tentatively reads TRBD1 or TRBD2 (5 bases each). V lost 5 bases and J lost 6, with 16 bases in between. The CDR3 length is 15 residues. CDR1 and CDR2 from the germline V gene are ENHRY and SYGVKD. The CDR3 DNA reads as TGTGCCATCAGTCTTAGCGAGACAGTCGCCGGGGAGCTGTTTTTT. It yields the protein CAISLSETVAGELFF.

This clonotype was observed at least ten times. The V call is TRBV7-2, the J call TRBJ2-2; the D is unclear. V was shortened by 5 bases and J by 6 bases, with 7 bases between the two germline ends. The CDR3 sequence is 12 residues long. Germline CDR1 reads SGHTA; CDR2 reads FQGNSA. Written as DNA, the CDR3 is TGTGCCAGCAGCGACGAATCCGGGGAGCTGTTTTTT. Amino acid sequence: CASSDESGELFF.

This clonotype came up a few times. V usage is TRBV15 and J usage is TRBJ1-1; no definite D call. Germline loops: CDR1 LNHNV, CDR2 YYDKDF (reference sequence). The V end was cut by 6 bases, the J end by 3 bases, with 8 bases between. The CDR3 is made up of 12 amino acids. The CDR3 DNA reads TGTGCCACCAGTACCGGGGACACTGAAGCTTTCTTT. Translated: CATSTGDTEAFF.

This clonotype was observed a few times. V and J are TRBV27 and TRBJ2-7, with D perhaps given as TRBD1 or TRBD2 (6 bases each). V was trimmed by 2 bases and J by 2 bases, leaving 19 bases between them. Germline V CDR1 and CDR2: MNHEY, SMNVEV (reference sequence). This CDR3 is built from 17 residues. Here the CDR3 reads CASSLTTPGGATYEQYV. CDR3 in DNA: TGTGCCAGCAGTTTAACCACTCCCGGGGGCGCGACCTACGAGCAGTACGTC.

Ten or more counts support this clonotype. The gene calls are TRBV7-9 and TRBJ1-4; D is ambiguous. The length of the CDR3 is 16 residues. V was clipped by 4 bases and J by 6 bases, with 18 bases between them. The germline V gene has CDR1 SEHNR and CDR2 FQNEAQ (reference sequence). The CDR3 sequence is CASSSRRGQDYEKLFF. CDR3 in DNA: TGTGCCAGCAGCTCACGACGAGGGCAGGATTATGAAAAACTGTTTTTT. Together with reference TRBV7-9 and TRBJ1-4, the CDR3 gives the full variable domain: DTGVSQNPRHKITKRGQNVTFRCDPISEHNRLYWYRQTLGQGPEFLTYFQNEAQLEKSRLLSDRFSAERPKGSFSTLEIQRTEQGDSAMYLCASSSRRGQDYEKLFFGSGTQLSVL.

This clonotype was observed many times. This sequence joins TRBV7-8 and TRBJ1-1; D not certain. This CDR3 region has 13 residues. Germline-derived CDR1 and CDR2 are SGHVS and FQNEAQ. V shed 2 bases and J shed 4 bases, with 8 bases lying between them. CDR3 region: CASSLTRFTEAFF. CDR3 in DNA: TGTGCCAGCAGCTTAACAAGATTCACTGAAGCTTTCTTT. Full variable domain (remainder filled in from reference TRBV7-8 and TRBJ1-1): GAGVSQSPRYKVAKRGQDVALRCDPISGHVSLFWYQQALGQGPEFLTYFQNEAQLDKSGLPSDRFFAERPEGSVSTLKIQRTQQEDSAVYLCASSLTRFTEAFFGQGTRLTVV.

The chain links TRBV13 to TRBJ1-4; the D gene is possibly TRBD1 (5 bases). V was pared by 2 bases and J by 5 bases, with 12 bases between. This CDR3 region has 15 residues. Germline V CDR1 and CDR2: PRHDT, FYEKMQ (reference sequence). CDR3 in amino acids: CASSLRDGLNEKLFF. CDR3 coding DNA: TGTGCCAGCAGCTTAAGGGACGGACTAAATGAAAAACTGTTTTTT.